This T cell receptor beta chain was captured in a study of cytomegalovirus exposure and HLA in healthy donors. The PCR ran on 60 Vbeta and 13 Jbeta primers. This table comes from immunoSEQ multiplex PCR, and its TCRdb copy is limited to in-frame clones, with some not included. The table lists fewer than 200,000 clones, approximately 71% of them singletons. Remarks on this clone: The antigen remains unidentified.

Looked up from germline, CDR1 is LNHDA and CDR2 is SQIVND (reference sequence). There are 15 residues in the CDR3. V shed 5 bases and J 7 bases; nucleotides not matched to a gene: 10. Study conclusions and caveats: Certain sequence variants were highly shared and formed a cluster, and this cluster was likely a sequencing artifact. Segments of the TCR beta V type were, in most cases, productive about 90% or about 30% of the time in an earlier analysis.

This sequence joins TRBV19 and TRBJ1-2; TRBD1 agrees at 10 bases. The TCR sequence derives from a girl aged 5 to 17 in good health and CMV-seronegative. Sequenced: PBMCs. The CDR3 protein is CASSAGTGDRSGYTF. In DNA, the CDR3 is TGTGCCAGTAGTGCGGGGACAGGGGATCGGAGTGGCTACACCTTC.